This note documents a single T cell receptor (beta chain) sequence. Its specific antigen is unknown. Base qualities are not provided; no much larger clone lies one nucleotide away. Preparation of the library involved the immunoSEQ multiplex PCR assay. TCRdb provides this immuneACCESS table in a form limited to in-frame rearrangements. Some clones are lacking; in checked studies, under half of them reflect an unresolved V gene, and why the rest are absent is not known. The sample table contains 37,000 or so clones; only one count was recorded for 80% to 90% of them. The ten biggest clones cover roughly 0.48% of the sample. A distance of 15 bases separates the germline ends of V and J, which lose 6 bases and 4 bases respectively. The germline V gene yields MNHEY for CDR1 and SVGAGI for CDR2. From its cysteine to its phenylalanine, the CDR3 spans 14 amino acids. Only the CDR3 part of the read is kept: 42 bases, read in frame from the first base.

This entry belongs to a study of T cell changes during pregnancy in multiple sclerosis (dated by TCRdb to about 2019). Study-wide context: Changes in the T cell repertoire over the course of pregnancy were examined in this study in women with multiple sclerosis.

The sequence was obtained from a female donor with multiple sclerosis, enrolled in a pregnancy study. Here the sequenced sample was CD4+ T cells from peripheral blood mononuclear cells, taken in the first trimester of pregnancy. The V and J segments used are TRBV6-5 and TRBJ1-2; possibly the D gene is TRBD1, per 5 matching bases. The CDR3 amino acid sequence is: CASRLGAGIYGYTF. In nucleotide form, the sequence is TGTGCCAGCAGACTTGGGGCGGGGATCTATGGCTACACCTTC.